This T cell receptor beta chain originates from a study of beta chain features in type 1 diabetes. Study-level points and caveats: A moderate, significant TCRB CDR3 shortening appeared in type 1 diabetes across four CD4+ subsets.

Expressed TCRB transcripts were sequenced because the isolated RNA had all been reverse transcribed beforehand. This table comes from immunoSEQ multiplex PCR, and its TCRdb copy is limited to in-frame clones, with some not included. The sample lists about 330,000 clones; approximately 10% were seen once. V was cut by 6 bases and J by 8 bases, with 11 bases left in between. This CDR3 has 11 amino acids. The germline V gene encodes CDR1 DFQATT and CDR2 SNEGSKA (reference sequence). The table lists this clone with a few counts. Its antigen is not known. The V call is TRBV20-1, the J call TRBJ2-1, with no clear D. This clonotype was sampled from a young woman in good health. Sequences were obtained from naive CD4+ T cells from blood. The CDR3 loop reads CSAYPGDEQFF. The CDR3 coding sequence is TGCAGTGCCTACCCAGGCGATGAGCAGTTCTTC.